Below are 13 T cell receptor beta chains sequenced from a single sample in a study of T cell responses to AZD1222 COVID-19 vaccine. Assay used: immunoSEQ multiplex PCR; TCRdb lists only in-frame clones, some missing. The data contain about 89,000 clones, more than 75% of them singletons. Sample: peripheral blood, taken on day 0 of MenACWY control vaccination. The receptors derive from an adult in good health.

V is TRBV6-6 and J is TRBJ2-5; D is perhaps TRBD2 (5 bases). The germline V and J ends were trimmed by 5 bases and 0 bases, with 10 bases remaining between them. Germline loops: CDR1 MNHNY, CDR2 SVGAGI (reference sequence). The CDR3 has 14 residues. The CDR3 DNA reads TGTGCCAGCAGTGAGGGATCGTACCAAGAGACCCAGTACTTC. Translation: CASSEGSYQETQYF.

The chain uses TRBV28 and TRBJ2-7, with 7 bases aligning to TRBD1. The germline gives CDR1 MDHEN, CDR2 SYDVKM. V lost 5 bases to trimming and J lost 2 bases; unmatched junction nucleotides: 18. This CDR3 region has 18 residues. CDR3 protein: CASSLPPPGQSYPYEQYF. For the CDR3, the DNA is TGTGCCAGCAGTCTCCCCCCTCCGGGACAGAGCTACCCCTACGAGCAGTACTTC.

The chain couples TRBV7-2 to TRBJ2-7, with 8 nucleotides matching TRBD2. The CDR3 extends over 15 amino acids. Looked up from germline, CDR1 is SGHTA and CDR2 is FQGNSA. With V trimmed by 5 bases and J by 2 bases, 8 bases remained unmatched. CDR3 nucleotide sequence: TGTGCCAGCAGCCCCTGGGGCGGGGGGACCTACGAGCAGTACTTC. It translates to CASSPWGGGTYEQYF.

The gene calls are TRBV2 and TRBJ2-7, with 7 positions matching TRBD1. This CDR3 spans 14 amino acids. Per germline, CDR1 SNHLY and CDR2 FYNNEI. With V trimmed by 8 bases and J by 6 bases, 13 bases remained unmatched. CDR3 sequence reads: CASDMTGPVGEQYF. The CDR3, as DNA: TGTGCCAGCGATATGACAGGGCCGGTGGGCGAGCAGTACTTC.

The rearrangement uses TRBV28 and TRBJ1-1, with a possible D match to TRBD1 (5 bases). Germline CDR1 MDHEN, CDR2 SYDVKM. The ends were cut back, 2 bases at V and 1 base at J, with 11 bases in the middle. The CDR3 has 15 amino acids. The CDR3 nucleotides read TGTGCCAGCAGTTTAGGGGGACCGCCGAACACTGAAGCTTTCTTT. It encodes CASSLGGPPNTEAFF.

This clone was seen a few times. This chain joins TRBV10-1 and TRBJ2-2, with TRBD1 matching 8 bases. J was trimmed by 5 bases and V by 6 bases; bases with no gene match: 5. This CDR3 has 14 amino acids. The germline V gene has CDR1 WNHNN and CDR2 SYGVQD (reference sequence). The CDR3 spells CASSGGQGTGELFF. The CDR3 nucleotides read TGCGCCAGCAGCGGCGGACAGGGAACCGGGGAGCTGTTTTTT.

The genes are TRBV5-1 and TRBJ2-5; TRBD2 agrees at 8 bases. The CDR3 sequence is 13 residues long. CDR1 is SGHRS, CDR2 YFSETQ, per germline. V gave up 1 base and J gave up 5 bases; unmatched junction bases: 1. In nucleotides, the CDR3 is TGCGCCAGCAGCTTGTGGACTAGCGAGACCCAGTACTTC. Translated, it gives CASSLWTSETQYF.

The V call is TRBV6-1, the J call TRBJ1-1; no firm D call. Germline V gene lookup returns CDR1 MNHNS and CDR2 SASEGT. V gave up 2 bases and J gave up 4 bases, with 11 bases separating them. The CDR3 spans 14 residues. This CDR3 reads CASSEYRESTEAFF. The CDR3 DNA sequence: TGTGCCAGCAGTGAATACCGGGAGAGCACTGAAGCTTTCTTT.

The chain uses TRBV27 and TRBJ2-7; a possible D gene is TRBD1 (5 bases). This CDR3 contains 13 residues. Germline assignment: CDR1 MNHEY and CDR2 SMNVEV (reference sequence). V shed 5 bases and J shed 1 base, with 9 bases lying between them. The CDR3 DNA reads as TGTGCCAGCAGTCACCAGGGTTCCTACGAGCAGTACTTC. It yields the protein CASSHQGSYEQYF.

The genes are TRBV5-5 and TRBJ1-4, with D tentatively TRBD1 (5 bases). Trimming left V 6 bases short and J 6 bases short, with 18 bases between. This CDR3 is built from 15 residues. Germline V gene sequence: CDR1 SGHKS, CDR2 YYEKEE (reference sequence). The CDR3 DNA reads TGTGCCAGCACCCGGTGGGGGAGAGTAGATGAAAAACTGTTTTTT. The encoded protein is CASTRWGRVDEKLFF.

CDR3 region: CASSQRQAMNSPLHF. The CDR3 bases are TGTGCCAGCAGCCAAAGGCAGGCCATGAATTCACCCCTCCACTTT. This sequence joins TRBV3-1 (or the pseudogene TRBV3-2) and TRBJ1-6, with D uncertain. The germline V gene encodes CDR1 LGHDT and CDR2 YNNKEL (reference sequence). The CDR3 extends over 15 amino acids. V lost 2 bases and J lost 7, with 12 bases in between.

The genes are TRBV7-2 and TRBJ2-1, with 8 bases identical to TRBD1. The CDR3 spans 15 residues. The V and J ends lost 1 base and 5 bases, in that order; junction bases with no gene match: 4. Germline lookup yields CDR1 SGHTA and CDR2 FQGNSA. In DNA, the CDR3 is TGTGCCAGCAGCTTAGGGCAGGGGGCTGACAATGAGCAGTTCTTC. This sequence encodes CASSLGQGADNEQFF. Full variable domain (missing parts from reference TRBV7-2 and TRBJ2-1): GAGVSQSPSNKVTEKGKDVELRCDPISGHTALYWYRQSLGQGLEFLIYFQGNSAPDKSGLPSDRFSAERTGGSVSTLTIQRTQQEDSAVYLCASSLGQGADNEQFFGPGTRLTVL.

The chain combines TRBV28 with TRBJ1-1; possibly TRBD1 for D (5 bases). Germline CDR1 MDHEN, CDR2 SYDVKM. V lost 3 bases to trimming and J lost 5 bases, with 19 bases between them. The CDR3 length is 16 residues. CDR3 residues: CASSLRAGAGKTEAFF. CDR3 coding DNA: TGTGCCAGCAGTTTGCGTGCCGGGGCGGGGAAAACTGAAGCTTTCTTT.